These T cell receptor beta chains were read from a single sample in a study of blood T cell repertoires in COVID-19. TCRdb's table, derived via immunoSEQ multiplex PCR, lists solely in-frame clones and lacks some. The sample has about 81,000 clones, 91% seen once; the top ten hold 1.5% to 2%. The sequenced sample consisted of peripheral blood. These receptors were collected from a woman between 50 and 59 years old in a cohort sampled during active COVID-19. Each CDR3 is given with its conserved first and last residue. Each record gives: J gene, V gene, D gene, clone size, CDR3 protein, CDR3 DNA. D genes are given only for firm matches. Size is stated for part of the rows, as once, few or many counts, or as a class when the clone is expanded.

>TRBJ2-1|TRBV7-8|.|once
CASSLDGGLSFYNEQFF
TGTGCCAGCAGCTTAGATGGCGGGCTAAGCTTTTACAATGAGCAGTTCTTC
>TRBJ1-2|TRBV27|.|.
CASSLRGPEGSGYTF
TGTGCCAGCAGTTTGAGGGGCCCGGAGGGGAGTGGCTACACCTTC
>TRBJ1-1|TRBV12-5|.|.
CASGSQASMIFEAFF
TGTGCTAGTGGTTCCCAAGCCTCAATGATTTTTGAAGCTTTCTTT
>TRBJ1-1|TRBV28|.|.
CASTLDGEGIRVFF
TGTGCCAGCACCCTCGATGGGGAGGGGATAAGGGTTTTCTTT
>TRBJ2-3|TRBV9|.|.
CASSVVGGAGPFRDTQYF
TGTGCCAGCAGCGTAGTGGGGGGGGCAGGGCCGTTTCGGGATACGCAGTATTTT
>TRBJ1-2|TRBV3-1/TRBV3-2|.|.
CASSLGQIYGYTF
TGTGCCAGCAGCCTGGGACAAATCTATGGCTACACCTTC
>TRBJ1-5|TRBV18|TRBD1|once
CASSPPLSGGLGNQPQHF
TGTGCCAGCTCACCACCTCTGTCAGGGGGCCTTGGCAATCAGCCCCAGCATTTT
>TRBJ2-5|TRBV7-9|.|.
CASSFRDTKETQYF
TGTGCCAGCAGCTTCCGGGACACCAAAGAGACCCAGTACTTC
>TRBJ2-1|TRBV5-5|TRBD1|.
CASSYGQGLYNEQFF
TGTGCCAGCAGTTACGGACAGGGATTATACAATGAGCAGTTCTTC
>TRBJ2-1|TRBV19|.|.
CASSIGGQYNEQFF
TGTGCCAGTAGTATAGGAGGCCAATACAATGAGCAGTTCTTC
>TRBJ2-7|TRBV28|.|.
CASSPQAGTPYEQYF
TGTGCCAGCAGTCCTCAAGCCGGGACACCCTACGAGCAGTACTTC
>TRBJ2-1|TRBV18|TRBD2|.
CASSETSAAGEQFF
TGTGCCAGCTCTGAGACTAGCGCTGCAGGCGAGCAGTTCTTC
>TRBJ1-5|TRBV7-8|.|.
CASSLVREQPQHF
TGTGCCAGCAGCTTAGTAAGAGAACAGCCCCAGCATTTT
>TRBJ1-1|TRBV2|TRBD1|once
CASSQGAVTEAFF
TGTGCCAGCAGTCAGGGGGCAGTAACTGAAGCTTTCTTT
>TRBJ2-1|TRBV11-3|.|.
CASSLDDKQFF
TGTGCCAGCAGCTTAGATGACAAGCAGTTCTTC
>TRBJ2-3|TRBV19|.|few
CASSIRLDSSTDTQYF
TGTGCCAGTAGTATCCGGTTGGACAGTAGCACAGATACGCAGTATTTT
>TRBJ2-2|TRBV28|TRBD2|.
CASSLSGLAAHTGELFF
TGTGCCAGCAGTCTATCCGGACTAGCGGCACACACCGGGGAGCTGTTTTTT
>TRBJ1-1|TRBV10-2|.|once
CASSESLGKTGNTEAFF
TGCGCCAGCAGTGAGTCCCTCGGGAAAACGGGGAACACTGAAGCTTTCTTT
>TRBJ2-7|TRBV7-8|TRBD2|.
CASSLASGTSDYEQYF
TGTGCCAGCAGCTTAGCGTCCGGGACTAGCGACTACGAGCAGTACTTC
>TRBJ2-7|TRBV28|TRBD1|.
CASSLDQGAKDEQYF
TGTGCCAGCAGTTTAGATCAGGGGGCCAAGGACGAGCAGTACTTC
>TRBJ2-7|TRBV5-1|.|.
CASSLTLATYEQYF
TGCGCCAGCAGCCTCACCCTAGCGACCTACGAGCAGTACTTC
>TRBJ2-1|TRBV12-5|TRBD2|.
CASGLALGTSGTQFF
TGTGCTAGTGGTTTGGCACTAGGGACTAGCGGAACGCAGTTCTTC
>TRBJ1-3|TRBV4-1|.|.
CASSQDGPTIYF
TGCGCCAGCAGCCAAGATGGCCCGACCATATATTTT
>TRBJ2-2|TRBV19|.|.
CASLTGSRVTGELFF
TGTGCCAGCTTAACAGGGAGCCGTGTCACCGGGGAGCTGTTTTTT
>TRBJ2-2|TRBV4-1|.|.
CASSQPSGTNTGELFF
TGCGCCAGCAGCCAGCCCTCCGGGACAAACACCGGGGAGCTGTTTTTT
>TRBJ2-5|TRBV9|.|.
CASSVGQGSRETQYF
TGTGCCAGCAGCGTAGGGCAGGGATCAAGAGAGACCCAGTACTTC
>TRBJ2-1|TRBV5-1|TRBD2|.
CASSLRLAGALRGYNEQFF
TGCGCCAGCAGCTTGAGGCTAGCGGGAGCTCTTCGGGGCTACAATGAGCAGTTCTTC
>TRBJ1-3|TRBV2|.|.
CASGAGAFSGNTIYF
TGTGCCAGCGGGGCAGGGGCTTTCTCTGGAAACACCATATATTTT
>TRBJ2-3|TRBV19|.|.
CASTIDWNTDTQYF
TGTGCCAGTACCATCGACTGGAACACAGATACGCAGTATTTT
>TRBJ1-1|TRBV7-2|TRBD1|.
CASSSRQGPEAFF
TGTGCCAGCAGCTCCCGACAGGGCCCTGAAGCTTTCTTT
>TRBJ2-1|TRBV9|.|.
CASSASRPGVGEQFF
TGTGCCAGCAGCGCAAGTCGACCGGGAGTAGGCGAGCAGTTCTTC
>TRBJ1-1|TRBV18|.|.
CASSPSLTDNTEAFF
TGTGCCAGCTCACCATCCCTGACAGATAACACTGAAGCTTTCTTT
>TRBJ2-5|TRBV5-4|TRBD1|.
CASSLKSGGETQYF
TGTGCCAGCAGCTTGAAGTCAGGGGGAGAGACCCAGTACTTC
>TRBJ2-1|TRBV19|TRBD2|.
CASSVLAGYNEQFF
TGTGCCAGTAGTGTACTAGCGGGGTATAATGAGCAGTTCTTC
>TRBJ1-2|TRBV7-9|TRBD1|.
CASRSWTGGQDGYTF
TGTGCCAGCAGGTCGTGGACAGGGGGACAGGATGGCTACACCTTC
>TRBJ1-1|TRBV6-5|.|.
CASNEGGHLNTEAFF
TGTGCCAGCAACGAGGGGGGGCACCTGAACACTGAAGCTTTCTTT
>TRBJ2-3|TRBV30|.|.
CAWSVFRDTQYF
TGTGCCTGGAGTGTCTTCAGAGATACGCAGTATTTT
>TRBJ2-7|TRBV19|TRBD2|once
CASQMSGTHYEQYF
TGTGCCAGTCAGATGAGCGGGACGCACTACGAGCAGTACTTC
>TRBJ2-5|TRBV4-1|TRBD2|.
CASSQVQLAGKETQYF
TGCGCCAGCAGCCAAGTACAACTAGCGGGTAAAGAGACCCAGTACTTC
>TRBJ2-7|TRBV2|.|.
CASSGGRRTSYEQYF
TGTGCCAGCAGTGGAGGGCGGCGGACCTCCTACGAGCAGTACTTC
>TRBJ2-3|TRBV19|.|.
CASSRDFHPSSTDTQYF
TGTGCCAGTAGCCGGGACTTCCACCCCTCCAGCACAGATACGCAGTATTTT
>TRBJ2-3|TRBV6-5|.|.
CASRRLSRDTQYF
TGTGCCAGCAGGCGGCTCTCGCGGGATACGCAGTATTTT
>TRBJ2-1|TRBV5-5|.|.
CASRGRPYNEQFF
TGTGCCAGCAGGGGGAGACCCTACAATGAGCAGTTCTTC
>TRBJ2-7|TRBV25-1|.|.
CASSSNGQLGEQYF
TGTGCCAGCAGTTCCAACGGACAGTTGGGCGAGCAGTACTTC
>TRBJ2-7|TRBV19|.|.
CASGTGLHEQYF
TGTGCCAGTGGCACAGGGCTGCACGAGCAGTACTTC